Sequencing of this TCR beta chain was carried out in a study of cytomegalovirus exposure and HLA in healthy donors. This clone is a singleton in its sample. Its antigen is unknown. Study-level results: Analysis was performed later, and it showed HLA-associated TCR beta chains to be more clonally expanded than equally common others. Accounts indicate the classifier identified cytomegalovirus status with strong specificity and sensitivity.

This PCR relied on a set of 60 Vbeta primers and 13 Jbeta primers. Clones were sequenced by immunoSEQ multiplex PCR, and TCRdb holds only the in-frame ones, with some missing. The sample includes roughly 83,000 clones, about 77% of them seen just once. CDR3 size: 12 residues. With V trimmed by 6 bases and J by 9 bases, 8 bases remained unmatched. Germline V gene sequence: CDR1 MNHEY, CDR2 SVGAGI. The clonotype originates from a man aged 60 to 75 in good health and CMV-seronegative. The rearrangement links TRBV6-5 to TRBJ2-7; the match to TRBD1 covers 7 bases. The sequencing sample was made of PBMCs. The DNA for the CDR3 is TGTGCCAGCAGCCTGACAGGGCGAGCGCAGTACTTC. It codes for CASSLTGRAQYF.